Here is one TCR beta chain with its context. Looked up from germline, CDR1 is SGHRS and CDR2 is YFSETQ. The CDR3 contains 13 residues. V lost 0 bases, J lost 9 bases, and 10 bases lay in between. The data stem from a study of cytomegalovirus exposure and HLA in healthy donors. Vbeta (60) and Jbeta (13) primers were used in the PCR. Sequencing was performed with immunoSEQ multiplex PCR; in TCRdb, only in-frame clones are kept and a portion is missing. The repertoire has roughly 110,000 clones, about 84% of them found once; the top ten carry 2% to 2.5%. The chain has TRBV5-1 and TRBJ2-1; TRBD1 might be the D (5 bases). The sequencing sample was made of PBMCs. This receptor was taken from a man younger than 45 in good health and CMV-seronegative. Here the CDR3 reads CASSLGTPGEQFF. The CDR3 DNA sequence: TGCGCCAGCAGCTTGGGGACACCGGGTGAGCAGTTCTTC.